This entry features one T cell receptor beta chain sequence. The data were obtained in a study of T cell responses to AZD1222 COVID-19 vaccine. Clones were sequenced by immunoSEQ multiplex PCR, and TCRdb holds only the in-frame ones, with some missing. The table includes around 110,000 clones, approximately 83% detected once. Deletions cut 0 bases from V and 2 bases from J, with 12 bases between. The CDR3 has 15 amino acids. Germline CDR1 and CDR2: SGHKS and YYEKEE (reference sequence). The sample was peripheral blood, taken on day 0 of MenACWY control vaccination. V usage is TRBV5-5 and J usage is TRBJ2-7, with D maybe TRBD2 (5 bases). The TCR sequence derives from an adult in good health. In DNA form, the CDR3 reads TGTGCCAGCAGCTTGGGGCCGGGGTCGACCTACGAGCAGTACTTC. Amino acids: CASSLGPGSTYEQYF.